A single sample is the source of the 5 T cell receptor beta chains below, sequenced in a study of blood T cell repertoires in COVID-19 (dated by TCRdb to 2020 to 2021). The method was the immunoSEQ multiplex PCR assay. Here the immuneACCESS table is served through TCRdb, limited to in-frame sequences with V and J called. Missing clones are a known gap in these copies; in checked studies unresolved V genes cover under half, and the rest lacks a known reason. The sample contains around 230,000 clones, about 87% of them found a single time. Jointly, the top ten make up about 2.3% of the sample. Sequencing was performed on PBMCs or T cells enriched from blood (not recorded which). These TCRs come from a woman aged 40-49 years with acute COVID-19.

This chain connects TRBV11-2 to TRBJ2-7; 8 bases line up with TRBD1. In germline, CDR1 is SGHAT, CDR2 FQNNGV. The CDR3 runs to 15 residues. The V segment lost 0 bases and the J segment 4 bases; nucleotides outside the gene matches: 5. The CDR3 DNA reads as TGTGCCAGCAGCTTAGAGGGTGACAGGGGTTACGAGCAGTACTTC. This gives the protein CASSLEGDRGYEQYF.

The chain combines TRBV3-1 (or the pseudogene TRBV3-2) with TRBJ1-2; D unresolved. CDR1 and CDR2 (germline): LGHDT, YNNKEL (reference sequence). This CDR3 is 14 amino acids long. Trimming shortened V by 7 bases and J by 6 bases, and 18 bases separated the two germline ends. CDR3 sequence reads: CASTPNRISDGYTF. The CDR3 region has the DNA TGTGCCAGCACCCCGAACAGAATAAGTGATGGCTACACCTTC.

This clone was counted once. The chain employs TRBV10-1 and TRBJ2-1; 10 bases align to TRBD2. Germline CDR1 reads WNHNN; CDR2 reads SYGVQD (reference sequence). This CDR3 has 15 residues. Unmatched junction bases numbered 6, after V lost 5 bases and J lost 5 bases. The CDR3 DNA is TGCGCCAGCAGTAGAGTAGCGGGGGGAAACAATGAGCAGTTCTTC. Its translation is CASSRVAGGNNEQFF.

This rearrangement joins TRBV9 to TRBJ1-3, with TRBD1 as a possible D gene (5 bases). The CDR3 totals 15 residues. The V and J ends lost 3 bases and 4 bases respectively, with 14 bases between them. Germline assignment: CDR1 SGDLS and CDR2 YYNGEE. The CDR3 sequence: CASSANGQGGNTIYF. Written as DNA, the CDR3 is TGTGCCAGCAGCGCAAACGGACAAGGCGGAAACACCATATATTTT.

The rearrangement uses TRBV24-1 and TRBJ2-3; no clear D gene. Trimming removed 5 bases from V and 0 bases from J, with 8 bases in between. Germline CDR1 and CDR2: KGHDR and SFDVKD. The CDR3 runs to 14 residues. CDR3 region: CATSVATSTDTQYF. The CDR3 DNA is TGTGCCACCAGTGTAGCAACAAGCACAGATACGCAGTATTTT.